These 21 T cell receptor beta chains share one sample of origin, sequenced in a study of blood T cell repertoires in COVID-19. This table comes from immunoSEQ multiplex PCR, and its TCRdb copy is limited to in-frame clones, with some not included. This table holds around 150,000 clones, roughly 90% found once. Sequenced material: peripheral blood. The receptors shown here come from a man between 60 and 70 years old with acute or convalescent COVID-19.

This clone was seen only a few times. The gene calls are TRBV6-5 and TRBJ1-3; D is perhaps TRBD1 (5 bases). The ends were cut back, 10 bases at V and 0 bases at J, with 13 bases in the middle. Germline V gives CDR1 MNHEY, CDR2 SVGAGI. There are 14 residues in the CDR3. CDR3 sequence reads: CAILRGNSGNTIYF. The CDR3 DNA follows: TGTGCCATTCTACGGGGGAACTCTGGAAACACCATATATTTT.

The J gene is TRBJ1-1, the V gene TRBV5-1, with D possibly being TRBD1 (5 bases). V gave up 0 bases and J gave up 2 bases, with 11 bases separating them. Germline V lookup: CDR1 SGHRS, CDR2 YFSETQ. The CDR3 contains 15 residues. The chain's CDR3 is CASSLVWGQNTEAFF. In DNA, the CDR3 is TGCGCCAGCAGCTTGGTTTGGGGCCAAAACACTGAAGCTTTCTTT.

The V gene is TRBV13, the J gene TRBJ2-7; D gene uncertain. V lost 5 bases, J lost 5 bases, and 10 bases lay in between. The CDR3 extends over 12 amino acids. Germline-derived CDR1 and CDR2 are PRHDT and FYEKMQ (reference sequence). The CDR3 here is CASSPEGDEQYF. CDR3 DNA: TGTGCCAGCAGCCCAGAAGGAGACGAGCAGTACTTC. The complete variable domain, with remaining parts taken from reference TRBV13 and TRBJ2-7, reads AAGVIQSPRHLIKEKRETATLKCYPIPRHDTVYWYQQGPGQDPQFLISFYEKMQSDKGSIPDRFSAQQFSDYHSELNMSSLELGDSALYFCASSPEGDEQYFGPGTRLTVT.

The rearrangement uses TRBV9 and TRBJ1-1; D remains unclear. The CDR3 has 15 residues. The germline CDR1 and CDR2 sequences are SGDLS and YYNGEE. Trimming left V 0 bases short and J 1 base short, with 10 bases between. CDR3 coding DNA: TGTGCCAGCAGCGTAGCCCACACCGCGAACACTGAAGCTTTCTTT. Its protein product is CASSVAHTANTEAFF.

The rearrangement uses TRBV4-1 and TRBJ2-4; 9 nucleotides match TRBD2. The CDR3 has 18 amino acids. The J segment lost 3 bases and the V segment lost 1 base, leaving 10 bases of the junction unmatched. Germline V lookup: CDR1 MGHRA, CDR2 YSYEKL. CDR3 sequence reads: CASSQALRGGVDKNIQYF. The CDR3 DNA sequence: TGCGCCAGCAGCCAAGCGTTGCGGGGGGGCGTGGACAAAAACATTCAGTACTTC.

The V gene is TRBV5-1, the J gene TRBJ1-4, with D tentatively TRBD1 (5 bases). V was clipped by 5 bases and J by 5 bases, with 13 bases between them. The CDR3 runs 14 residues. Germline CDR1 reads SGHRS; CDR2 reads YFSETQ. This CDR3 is CASRPGFVNEKLFF. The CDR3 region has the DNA TGCGCCAGCAGACCAGGGTTTGTGAATGAAAAACTGTTTTTT.

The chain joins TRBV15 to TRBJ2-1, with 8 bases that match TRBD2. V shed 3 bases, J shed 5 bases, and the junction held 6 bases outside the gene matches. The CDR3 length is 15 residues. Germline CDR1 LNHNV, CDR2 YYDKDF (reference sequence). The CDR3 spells CATSSRGGNNNEQFF. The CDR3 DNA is TGTGCCACCAGCAGCCGGGGGGGTAACAACAATGAGCAGTTCTTC.

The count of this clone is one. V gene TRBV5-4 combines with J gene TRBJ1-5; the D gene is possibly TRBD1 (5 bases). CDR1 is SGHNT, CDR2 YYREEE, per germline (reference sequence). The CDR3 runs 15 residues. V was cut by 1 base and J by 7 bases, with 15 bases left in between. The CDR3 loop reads CASSLQGPTTQPQHF. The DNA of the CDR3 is TGTGCCAGCAGCTTGCAGGGTCCCACTACCCAGCCCCAGCATTTT.

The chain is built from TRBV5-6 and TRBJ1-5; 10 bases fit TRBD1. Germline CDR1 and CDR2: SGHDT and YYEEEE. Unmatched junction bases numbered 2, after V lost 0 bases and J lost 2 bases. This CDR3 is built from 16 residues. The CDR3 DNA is TGTGCCAGCAGCTTGGGGGGACAGGGGCGCAATCAGCCCCAGCATTTT. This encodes CASSLGGQGRNQPQHF.

This CDR3 reads CAWSDRASSYNEQFF. CDR3 nucleotide sequence: TGTGCCTGGAGTGACAGGGCAAGCTCCTACAATGAGCAGTTCTTC. The chain combines TRBV30 with TRBJ2-1, with D possibly matching TRBD1 (6 bases). This CDR3 comprises 15 residues. Trimming pared 1 base from V and 0 bases from J, leaving 10 bases between. Germline values: CDR1 GTSNPN, CDR2 SVGIG (reference sequence).

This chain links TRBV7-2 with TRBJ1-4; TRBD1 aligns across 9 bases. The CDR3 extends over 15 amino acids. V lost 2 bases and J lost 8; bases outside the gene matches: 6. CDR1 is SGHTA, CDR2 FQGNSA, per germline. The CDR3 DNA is TGTGCCAGCAGCTTAACCGGGACAGGGACAGAAAAACTGTTTTTT. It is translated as CASSLTGTGTEKLFF.

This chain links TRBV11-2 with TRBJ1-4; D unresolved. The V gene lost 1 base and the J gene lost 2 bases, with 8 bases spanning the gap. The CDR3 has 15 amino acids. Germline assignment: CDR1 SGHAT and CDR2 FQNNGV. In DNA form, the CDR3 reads TGTGCCAGCAGCTTAGGGGCAGCCACTAATGAAAAACTGTTTTTT. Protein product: CASSLGAATNEKLFF.

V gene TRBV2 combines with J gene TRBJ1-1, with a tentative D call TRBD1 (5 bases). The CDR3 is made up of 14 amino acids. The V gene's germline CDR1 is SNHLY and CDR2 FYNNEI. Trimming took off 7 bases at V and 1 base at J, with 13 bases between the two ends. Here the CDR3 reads CASTSDTQNTEAFF. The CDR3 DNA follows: TGTGCCAGCACCTCGGACACGCAGAACACTGAAGCTTTCTTT.

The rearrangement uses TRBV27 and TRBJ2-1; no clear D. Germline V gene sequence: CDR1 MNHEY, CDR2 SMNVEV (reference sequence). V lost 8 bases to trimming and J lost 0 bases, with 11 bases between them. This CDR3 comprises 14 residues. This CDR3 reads CASRLLSSYNEQFF. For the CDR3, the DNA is TGTGCCAGCCGCTTACTAAGCTCCTACAATGAGCAGTTCTTC.

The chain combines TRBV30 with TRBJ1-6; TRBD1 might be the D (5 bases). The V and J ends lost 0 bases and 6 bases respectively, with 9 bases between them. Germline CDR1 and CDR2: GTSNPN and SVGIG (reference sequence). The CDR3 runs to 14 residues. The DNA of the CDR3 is TGTGCCTGGAGTGTTCGGCAGGGTAATTCACCCCTCCACTTT. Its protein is CAWSVRQGNSPLHF.

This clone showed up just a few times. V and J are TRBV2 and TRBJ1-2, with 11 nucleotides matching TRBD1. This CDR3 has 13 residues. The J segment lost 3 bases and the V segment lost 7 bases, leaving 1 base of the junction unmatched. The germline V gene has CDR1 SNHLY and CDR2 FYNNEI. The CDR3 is CASKGQGDYGYTF. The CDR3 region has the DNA TGTGCCAGCAAGGGACAGGGGGACTATGGCTACACCTTC.

For the CDR3, the DNA is TGTGCCAGCAGCCAGGGGACAGGGGGCGTTCTCCCCTACGAGCAGTACTTC. Translating it yields CASSQGTGGVLPYEQYF. The chain is built from TRBV3-1 (or the pseudogene TRBV3-2) and TRBJ2-7, with TRBD1 identical over 12 bases. V was pared by 3 bases and J by 2 bases, with 8 bases of the junction left unmatched. CDR3 length equals 17 residues. Per germline, CDR1 LGHDT and CDR2 YNNKEL (reference sequence).

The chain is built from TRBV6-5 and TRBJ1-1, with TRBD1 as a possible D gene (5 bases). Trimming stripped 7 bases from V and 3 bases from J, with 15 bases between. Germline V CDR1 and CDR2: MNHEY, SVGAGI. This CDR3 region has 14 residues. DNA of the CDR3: TGTGCCAGCAAAGGGGTGGAGGGATACACTGAAGCTTTCTTT. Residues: CASKGVEGYTEAFF.

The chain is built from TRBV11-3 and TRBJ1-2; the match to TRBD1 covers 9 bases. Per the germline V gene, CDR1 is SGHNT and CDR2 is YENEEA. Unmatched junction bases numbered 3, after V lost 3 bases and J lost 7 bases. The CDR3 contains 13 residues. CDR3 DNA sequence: TGTGCCAGCAGCTTGACAGGGGGTGGTGGCTACACCTTC. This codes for CASSLTGGGGYTF.

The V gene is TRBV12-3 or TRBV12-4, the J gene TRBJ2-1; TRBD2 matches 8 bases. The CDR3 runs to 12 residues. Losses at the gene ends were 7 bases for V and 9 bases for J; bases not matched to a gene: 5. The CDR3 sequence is CASTLRGGEQFF. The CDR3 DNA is TGTGCCAGCACCCTTCGGGGGGGTGAGCAGTTCTTC.

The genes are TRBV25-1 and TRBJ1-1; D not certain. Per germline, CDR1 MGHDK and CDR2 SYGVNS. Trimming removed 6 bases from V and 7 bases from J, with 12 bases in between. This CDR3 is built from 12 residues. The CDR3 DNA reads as TGTGCCAGCAGAGACTCGGCAATTGAAGCTTTCTTT. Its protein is CASRDSAIEAFF. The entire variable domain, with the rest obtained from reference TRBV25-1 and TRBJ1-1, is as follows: EADIYQTPRYLVIGTGKKITLECSQTMGHDKMYWYQQDPGMELHLIHYSYGVNSTEKGDLSSESTVSRIRTEHFPLTLESARPSHTSQYLCASRDSAIEAFFGQGTRLTVV.